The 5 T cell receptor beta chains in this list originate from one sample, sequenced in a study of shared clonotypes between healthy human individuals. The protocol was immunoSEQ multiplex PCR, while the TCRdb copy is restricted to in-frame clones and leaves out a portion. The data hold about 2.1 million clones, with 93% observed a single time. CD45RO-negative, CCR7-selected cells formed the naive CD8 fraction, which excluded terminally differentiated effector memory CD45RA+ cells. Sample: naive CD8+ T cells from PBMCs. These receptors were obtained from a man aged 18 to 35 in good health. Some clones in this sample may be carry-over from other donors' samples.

CDR3 sequence: CASSWGTGDYGYTF. CDR3 sequence (DNA): TGTGCCAGCAGCTGGGGGACAGGGGACTATGGCTACACCTTC. The gene calls are TRBV5-4 and TRBJ1-2, with TRBD1 matching 10 bases. Trimming cost V 3 bases and J 3 bases; bases outside gene matches: 2. The CDR3 spans 14 residues. Germline lookup yields CDR1 SGHNT and CDR2 YYREEE (reference sequence).

The CDR3 here is CASSLQTGQDTEAFF. DNA of the CDR3: TGTGCCAGCAGTTTACAGACGGGGCAGGACACTGAAGCTTTCTTT. The V gene is TRBV27, the J gene TRBJ1-1, with D tentatively TRBD1 (5 bases). The CDR3 covers 15 residues. V gave up 2 bases and J gave up 3 bases, with 13 bases separating them. CDR1 MNHEY and CDR2 SMNVEV come from the germline V gene (reference sequence).

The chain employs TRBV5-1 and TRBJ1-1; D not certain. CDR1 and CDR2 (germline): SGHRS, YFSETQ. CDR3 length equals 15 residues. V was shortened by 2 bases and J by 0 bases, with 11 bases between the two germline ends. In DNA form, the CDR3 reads TGCGCCAGCAGCTTAACAAGGAGGTTGAACACTGAAGCTTTCTTT. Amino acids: CASSLTRRLNTEAFF. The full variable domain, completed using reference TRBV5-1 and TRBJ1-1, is KAGVTQTPRYLIKTRGQQVTLSCSPISGHRSVSWYQQTPGQGLQFLFEYFSETQRNKGNFPGRFSGRQFSNSRSEMNVSTLELGDSALYLCASSLTRRLNTEAFFGQGTRLTVV.

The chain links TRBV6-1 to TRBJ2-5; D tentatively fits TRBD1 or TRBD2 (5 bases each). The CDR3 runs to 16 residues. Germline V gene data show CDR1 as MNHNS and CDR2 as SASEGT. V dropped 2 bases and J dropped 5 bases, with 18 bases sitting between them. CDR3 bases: TGTGCCAGCAGTGAATTTGGGACGGGGAGAGTGGAGACCCAGTACTTC. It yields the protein CASSEFGTGRVETQYF.

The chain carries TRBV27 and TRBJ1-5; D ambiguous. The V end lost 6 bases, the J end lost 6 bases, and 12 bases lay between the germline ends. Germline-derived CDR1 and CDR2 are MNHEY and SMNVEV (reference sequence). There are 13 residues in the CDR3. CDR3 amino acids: CASSGRVGQPQHF. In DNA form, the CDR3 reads TGTGCCAGCAGCGGGAGGGTTGGTCAGCCCCAGCATTTT.